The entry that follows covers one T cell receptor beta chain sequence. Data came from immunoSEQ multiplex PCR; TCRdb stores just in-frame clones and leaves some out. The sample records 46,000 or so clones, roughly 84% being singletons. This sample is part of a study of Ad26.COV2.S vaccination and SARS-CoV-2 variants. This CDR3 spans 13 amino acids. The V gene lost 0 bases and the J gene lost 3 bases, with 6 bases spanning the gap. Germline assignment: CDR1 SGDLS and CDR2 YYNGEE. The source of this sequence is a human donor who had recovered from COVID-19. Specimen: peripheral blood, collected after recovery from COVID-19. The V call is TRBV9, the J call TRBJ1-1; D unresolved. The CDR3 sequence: CASSVAGDTEAFF. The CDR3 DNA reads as TGTGCCAGCAGCGTAGCTGGGGACACTGAAGCTTTCTTT.